The rows below give T cell receptor beta chains drawn from one sample of a study of blood T cell repertoires in COVID-19. Here immunoSEQ multiplex PCR was the method, and the copy in TCRdb shows in-frame clones only, minus some. The sample consists of approximately 280,000 clones, 85% to 90% of them appearing once. Sequencing was performed on peripheral blood. Receptor source: a man in his forties or fifties with acute or convalescent COVID-19. CDR3s include the opening cysteine and the closing phenylalanine or tryptophan. The D gene is left open where the match is weak. A clone size is listed for some rows: how often the clone was seen (once, few, many), or a class if it is expanded.

TRBJ1-2,NA,few,TRBV5-6,TGTGCCAGCAGCTTGGTCGCGGTAGCTAACTATGGCTACACCTTC,CASSLVAVANYGYTF
TRBJ2-1,NA,NA,TRBV4-2,TGTGCCAGCAGCCAAGCTCTGTCGGGGGGCTTCTACAATGAGCAGTTCTTC,CASSQALSGGFYNEQFF
TRBJ2-3,NA,NA,TRBV27,TGTGCCAGCACCTCAAGAGCTAGCTTGGGAGATACGCAGTATTTT,CASTSRASLGDTQYF
TRBJ2-7,NA,NA,TRBV4-2,TGTGCCAGCAGCCATCAACGCGTTAGCTACGAGCAGTACTTC,CASSHQRVSYEQYF
TRBJ1-6,NA,NA,TRBV5-1,TGCGCCAGCAGCTTGACCCGACAGGAACCATTCTCCAATTCACCCCTCCACTTT,CASSLTRQEPFSNSPLHF
TRBJ1-5,TRBD1,NA,TRBV15,TGTGCCACCTCGGTGCCAGGGGGCGGTCAGCCCCAGCATTTT,CATSVPGGGQPQHF
TRBJ1-1,NA,NA,TRBV4-2,TGTGCCAGCAGCCGCTCTCGGGGGGCGGCCACTGAAGCTTTCTTT,CASSRSRGAATEAFF
TRBJ1-6,TRBD1,NA,TRBV5-1,TGCGCCAGCAGCCCCGGGACAGCAGTTTTTAATTCACCCCTCCACTTT,CASSPGTAVFNSPLHF
TRBJ1-3,NA,NA,TRBV5-6,TGTGCCAGCAGCTCGTTAGCCTCTGGAAACACCATATATTTT,CASSSLASGNTIYF
TRBJ1-4,NA,NA,TRBV12-3/TRBV12-4,TGTGCCAGCAGTTTACGGGGAAATGAAAAACTGTTTTTT,CASSLRGNEKLFF
TRBJ1-2,NA,NA,TRBV7-3,TGTGCCAGCAGCCCAAGGGGGGGTTCCTATGGCTACACCTTC,CASSPRGGSYGYTF
TRBJ1-1,NA,NA,TRBV5-6,TGTGCCAGCAGCTGGAGGGACGGCTCCTTTGAAGCTTTCTTT,CASSWRDGSFEAFF
TRBJ2-7,NA,NA,TRBV5-1,TGCGCCAGCAGCTCCAGGACGGGAGATTACGAGCAGTACTTC,CASSSRTGDYEQYF